The 4 T cell receptor beta chains presented below share a single source sample, sequenced in a study of control samples from healthy donors and cancer patients. TCRdb keeps only in-frame clones here, not all; method: immunoSEQ multiplex PCR. The sample lists approximately 70,000 clones, more than 85% seen once, with over 3.5% in the top ten. The sequencing input was blood. Source of these receptors: a woman aged 45-60 years in good health.

The chain carries TRBV28 and TRBJ1-1, with a possible D match to TRBD1 (6 bases). This CDR3 comprises 15 residues. CDR1 and CDR2 (germline): MDHEN, SYDVKM. The V end was cut by 3 bases, the J end by 4 bases, with 15 bases between. This CDR3 reads CASSFLLGGGTEAFF. The DNA for the CDR3 is TGTGCCAGCAGTTTCCTACTGGGGGGCGGCACTGAAGCTTTCTTT.

CDR3 amino acids: CGRGVGGEQFF. The CDR3, as DNA: TGTGGGCGGGGTGTGGGAGGTGAGCAGTTCTTC. The chain combines TRBV30 with TRBJ2-1; a possible D gene is TRBD2 (6 bases). This CDR3 region has 11 residues. Germline V lookup: CDR1 GTSNPN, CDR2 SVGIG (reference sequence).

The CDR3 loop reads CASSPRPQGTGELFF. Written as DNA, the CDR3 is TGTGCCAGCAGCCCGCGGCCCCAAGGCACCGGGGAGCTGTTTTTT. This chain joins TRBV4-2 and TRBJ2-2; D ambiguous. The CDR3 is made up of 15 amino acids. Germline values: CDR1 LGHNA, CDR2 YNFKEQ. Trimming pared 4 bases from V and 4 bases from J, leaving 13 bases between.

The V and J genes are TRBV3-1 (or the pseudogene TRBV3-2) and TRBJ2-1; D unclear. This CDR3 has 17 residues. V lost 4 bases and J lost 2, with 18 bases in between. Germline V CDR1 and CDR2: LGHDT, YNNKEL (reference sequence). The CDR3 spells CASSPLAINKPYNEQFF. Written as DNA, the CDR3 is TGTGCCAGCAGCCCTTTGGCAATCAATAAACCCTACAATGAGCAGTTCTTC.